Presented here are 11 T cell receptor beta chains from one specimen sequenced in a study of blood T cell repertoires in COVID-19. TCRdb's table, derived via immunoSEQ multiplex PCR, lists solely in-frame clones and lacks some. The sample contains 200,000 to 300,000 clones, around 86% of which appear only once. The specimen sequenced was peripheral blood. These receptors all stem from a woman in her thirties or forties who had recovered from COVID-19.

This sequence joins TRBV5-4 and TRBJ2-7; TRBD1 matches 7 bases. Trimming removed 1 base from V and 4 bases from J; junction bases left unmatched: 5. The germline gives CDR1 SGHNT, CDR2 YYREEE (reference sequence). The CDR3 is made up of 14 amino acids. In DNA, the CDR3 is TGTGCCAGCAGCTTGAACAGGGGCCTTTACGAGCAGTACTTC. Protein: CASSLNRGLYEQYF.

As DNA, the CDR3 is TGTGCCAGCAGCCGAGGACAGGGCAGCTATGGCTACACCTTC. It specifies CASSRGQGSYGYTF. The chain employs TRBV5-6 and TRBJ1-2; 8 bases agree with TRBD1. This CDR3 spans 14 amino acids. The trim removed 4 bases at V and 4 bases at J, leaving 6 bases unmatched. CDR1 is SGHDT and CDR2 is YYEEEE in the germline V gene.

The chain is built from TRBV25-1 and TRBJ1-2; D gene ambiguous. This CDR3 spans 12 amino acids. Germline values: CDR1 MGHDK, CDR2 SYGVNS. V shed 5 bases and J shed 4 bases, with 8 bases lying between them. Written as DNA, the CDR3 is TGTGCCAGCAGTCTGGAGGGCTATGGCTACACCTTC. Translating gives CASSLEGYGYTF.

The chain uses TRBV4-1 and TRBJ2-3, with D perhaps matching TRBD2 (5 bases). The CDR3 runs to 13 residues. The germline V and J ends were trimmed by 4 bases and 6 bases, with 11 bases remaining between them. Germline V gives CDR1 MGHRA, CDR2 YSYEKL. CDR3 region: CASSLRTGDTQYF. For the CDR3, the DNA is TGCGCCAGCAGCCTTCGGACTGGCGATACGCAGTATTTT.

The rearrangement uses TRBV5-8 and TRBJ1-1, with 8 bases that match TRBD1. The germline V gene has CDR1 SGHTS and CDR2 YDEGEE. V shed 0 bases, J shed 1 base, and the junction held 5 bases outside the gene matches. The CDR3 sequence is 16 residues long. The CDR3: CASSLGQGATNTEAFF. The CDR3 DNA reads as TGTGCCAGCAGCTTGGGGCAGGGGGCAACGAACACTGAAGCTTTCTTT.

Concerning this clone itself: Other DNA sequences in the sample encode the same CDR3. The chain uses TRBV20-1 and TRBJ1-1, with unresolved D. The germline CDR1 and CDR2 sequences are DFQATT and SNEGSKA (reference sequence). Trimming removed 5 bases at V and 1 base at J, with 5 bases between. CDR3 length: 11 residues. The CDR3 region has the DNA TGCAGTGCTCCGGGGAACACTGAAGCTTTCTTT. It is translated as CSAPGNTEAFF.

V and J are TRBV5-1 and TRBJ1-1, with 8 bases fitting TRBD1. The CDR3 is made up of 15 amino acids. Trimming removed 3 bases from V and 9 bases from J; junction bases left unmatched: 13. In germline, CDR1 is SGHRS, CDR2 YFSETQ. This chain's CDR3 is CASSSLDRESTKAFF. The DNA for the CDR3 is TGCGCCAGCAGCTCCCTGGACAGGGAATCGACCAAAGCTTTCTTT.

The genes are TRBV6-2 or TRBV6-3 and TRBJ1-3; D is undetermined. The V gene lost 2 bases and the J gene lost 0 bases, with 11 bases spanning the gap. CDR3 length equals 16 residues. Germline V gene lookup returns CDR1 MNHEY and CDR2 SVGEGT. In DNA form, the CDR3 reads TGTGCCAGCAGTTACGTCGGGGTTTTCTCTGGAAACACCATATATTTT. Encoded protein: CASSYVGVFSGNTIYF.

This clone has only one observation. This chain joins TRBV19 and TRBJ1-6; no clear D gene. Germline lookup yields CDR1 LNHDA and CDR2 SQIVND (reference sequence). Trimming took 3 bases from V and 11 from J, leaving 8 bases between them. CDR3 length: 12 amino acids. CDR3 amino acids: CASSIGGPPLHF. The DNA for the CDR3 is TGTGCCAGTAGTATTGGCGGGCCACCCCTCCACTTT.

J is TRBJ1-1 and V is TRBV11-3; D may be TRBD1 (5 bases). The CDR3 consists of 13 residues. Trimming stripped 5 bases from V and 5 bases from J, with 12 bases between. Germline loops: CDR1 SGHNT, CDR2 YENEEA. The CDR3, as DNA: TGTGCCAGCAGCGTATGGGGGGGAACTGAAGCTTTCTTT. Protein: CASSVWGGTEAFF.

CDR3: CATYGTFGTGPRYGYTF. CDR3 bases: TGTGCCACTTACGGGACATTCGGAACCGGCCCTCGTTATGGCTACACCTTC. The chain has TRBV19 and TRBJ1-2, with D perhaps TRBD1 (6 bases). Trimming took 10 bases from V and 5 from J, leaving 29 bases between them. The V gene's germline CDR1 is LNHDA and CDR2 SQIVND (reference sequence). The CDR3 covers 17 residues.